The T cell receptor (beta chain) under discussion was sequenced for a study of CD8+CD57+ T cells in acquired aplastic anemia (dated 2018 in TCRdb). About the study as a whole: Extracted DNA from sorted CD4+ and CD8+ cells averaged 3.2 ug, ranging from roughly 0.17 to 30 ug. CD8+CD57+ expansion was defined as a frequency above the mean frequency observed in healthy subjects. The research as a whole found: CD8+ Simpson's diversity did not differ significantly between patients and healthy controls (P=0.060). Roughly 30 CD8+ CDR3 sequences were shared between patients and controls but appeared highly expressed in patients and within their immunodominant clones.

Flow cytometry had shown CD8+CD57+ cell expansion in the patients selected for sequencing. Severe acquired aplastic anemia was diagnosed in all patients according to International Study of Aplastic Anemia and Agranulocytosis and Camitta criteria. No patient had received any therapy when blood was sampled. In the study, sorted CD4+ and CD8+ blood T cells from patients with severe aplastic anemia and from healthy subjects underwent deep sequencing of TCR repertoires. In the USA, patient enrollment took place under clinicaltrials.gov protocols 00001620, 01623167, 00001397, 00071045, 00081523 and 00961064. Ficoll-Paque density gradient centrifugation was used to isolate peripheral blood mononuclear cells. Before DNA extraction, CD4+ and CD8+ T cells were sorted by FACS or by magnetic beads. Genomic DNA was used as template for profiling of TCR beta VDJ combinations and CDR3 sequences. An Illumina HiSeq 2000 was used for TCR repertoire sequencing. In the source study's methods: Repertoires were assessed using TRBV/TRBJ rearrangement plots, CDR3 size and DJ length profiles, and Simpson's diversity index. Whichever DNA sequence was most abundant in the deep sequencing data was defined as the immunodominant clone. CDR3 amino acid sequences were checked for sharing between subjects and were compared against published repertoires and the VDJdb database. TCRdb handled the public reads itself, with Q25 trimming in fastp and clone calling in MiXCR, and kept productive beta chains. One record per CDR3 amino acid sequence lists the most common genes and DNA. None of the V and J calls come from the authors' own analysis; TCRdb made them. The sample profile shows approximately 220,000 distinct CDR3 sequences; around 43% of them were found once. The top ten clones comprise about 8.3% of the sample.

A note on this clonotype: The specificity of this receptor is unknown. Base-call qualities are not available, and no considerably larger clone is one nucleotide away.

From a lookup of the germline V gene (reference sequence), CDR1 and CDR2 are DFQATT and SNEGSKA. V gives up 3 bases and J gives up 5 bases, and the segment between their germline ends measures 8 bases. There are 13 amino acids in the CDR3, from cysteine to phenylalanine inclusive. Only the CDR3 DNA stays, 39 bases, in frame from base 1. Sequenced: sorted CD4+, CD8+, or CD8+CD57+ T cells (not recorded which) from PBMCs. The chain links TRBV20-1 with TRBJ1-6; there is no confident call for the D gene. The clonotype comes from a human donor with aplastic anemia. The base sequence is TGCAGTGCTAGTAGCGGGGATAATTCACCCCTCCACTTT. Translated, this gives CSASSGDNSPLHF.